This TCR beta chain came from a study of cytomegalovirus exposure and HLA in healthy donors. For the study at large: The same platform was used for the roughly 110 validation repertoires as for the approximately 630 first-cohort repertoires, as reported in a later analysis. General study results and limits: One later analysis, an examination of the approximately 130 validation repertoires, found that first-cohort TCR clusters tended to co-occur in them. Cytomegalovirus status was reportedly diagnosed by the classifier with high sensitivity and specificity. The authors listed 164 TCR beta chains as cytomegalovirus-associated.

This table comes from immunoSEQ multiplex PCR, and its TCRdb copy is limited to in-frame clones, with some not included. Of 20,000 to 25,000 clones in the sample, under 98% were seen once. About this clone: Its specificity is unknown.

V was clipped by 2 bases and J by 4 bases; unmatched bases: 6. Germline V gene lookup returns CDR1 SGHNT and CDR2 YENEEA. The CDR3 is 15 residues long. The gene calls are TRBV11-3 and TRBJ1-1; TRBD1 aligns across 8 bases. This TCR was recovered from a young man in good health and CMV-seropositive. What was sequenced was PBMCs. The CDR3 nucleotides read TGTGCCAGCAGCTTACAGGGGGCTATGGGCACTGAAGCTTTCTTT. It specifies CASSLQGAMGTEAFF.